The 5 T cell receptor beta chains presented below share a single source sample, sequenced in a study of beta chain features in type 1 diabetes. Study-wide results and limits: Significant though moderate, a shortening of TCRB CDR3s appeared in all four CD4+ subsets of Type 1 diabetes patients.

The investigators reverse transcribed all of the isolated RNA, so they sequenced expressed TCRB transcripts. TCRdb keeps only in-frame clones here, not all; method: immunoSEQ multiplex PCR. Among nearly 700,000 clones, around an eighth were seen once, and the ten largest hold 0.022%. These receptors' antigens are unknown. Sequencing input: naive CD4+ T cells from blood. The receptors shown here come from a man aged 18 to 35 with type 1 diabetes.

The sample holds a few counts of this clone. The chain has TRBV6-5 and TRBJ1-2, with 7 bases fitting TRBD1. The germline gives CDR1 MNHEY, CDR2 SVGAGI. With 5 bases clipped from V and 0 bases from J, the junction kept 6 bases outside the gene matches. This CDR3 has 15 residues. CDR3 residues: CASSPDRLTNYGYTF. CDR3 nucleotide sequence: TGTGCCAGCAGTCCGGACAGGTTAACTAACTATGGCTACACCTTC.

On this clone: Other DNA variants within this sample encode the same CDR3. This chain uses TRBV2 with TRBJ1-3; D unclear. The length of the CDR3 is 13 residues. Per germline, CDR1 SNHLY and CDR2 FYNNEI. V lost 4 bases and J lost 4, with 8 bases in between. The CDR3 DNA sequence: TGTGCCAGCAGTGGGGGTTCCGGAAACACCATATATTTT. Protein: CASSGGSGNTIYF.

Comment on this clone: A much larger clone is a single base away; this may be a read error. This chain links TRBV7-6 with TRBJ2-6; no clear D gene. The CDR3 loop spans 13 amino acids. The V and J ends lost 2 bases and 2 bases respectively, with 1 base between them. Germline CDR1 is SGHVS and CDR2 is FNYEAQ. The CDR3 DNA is TGTGCCAGCAGCTTACCTGGGGCCAACGTCCTGACTTTC. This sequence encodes CASSLPGANVLTF.

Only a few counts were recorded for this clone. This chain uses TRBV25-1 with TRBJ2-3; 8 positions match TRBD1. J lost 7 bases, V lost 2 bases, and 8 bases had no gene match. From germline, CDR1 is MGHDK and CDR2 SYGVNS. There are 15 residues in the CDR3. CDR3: CASSEPSQGAHTQYF. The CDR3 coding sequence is TGTGCCAGCAGTGAACCATCTCAGGGGGCTCATACGCAGTATTTT.

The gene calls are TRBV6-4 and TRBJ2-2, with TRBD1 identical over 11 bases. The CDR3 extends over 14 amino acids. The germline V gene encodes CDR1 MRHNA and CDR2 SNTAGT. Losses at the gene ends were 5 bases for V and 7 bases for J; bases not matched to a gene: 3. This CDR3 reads CASSRTGGFGELFF. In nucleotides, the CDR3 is TGTGCCAGCAGTCGGACAGGGGGCTTCGGGGAGCTGTTTTTT.